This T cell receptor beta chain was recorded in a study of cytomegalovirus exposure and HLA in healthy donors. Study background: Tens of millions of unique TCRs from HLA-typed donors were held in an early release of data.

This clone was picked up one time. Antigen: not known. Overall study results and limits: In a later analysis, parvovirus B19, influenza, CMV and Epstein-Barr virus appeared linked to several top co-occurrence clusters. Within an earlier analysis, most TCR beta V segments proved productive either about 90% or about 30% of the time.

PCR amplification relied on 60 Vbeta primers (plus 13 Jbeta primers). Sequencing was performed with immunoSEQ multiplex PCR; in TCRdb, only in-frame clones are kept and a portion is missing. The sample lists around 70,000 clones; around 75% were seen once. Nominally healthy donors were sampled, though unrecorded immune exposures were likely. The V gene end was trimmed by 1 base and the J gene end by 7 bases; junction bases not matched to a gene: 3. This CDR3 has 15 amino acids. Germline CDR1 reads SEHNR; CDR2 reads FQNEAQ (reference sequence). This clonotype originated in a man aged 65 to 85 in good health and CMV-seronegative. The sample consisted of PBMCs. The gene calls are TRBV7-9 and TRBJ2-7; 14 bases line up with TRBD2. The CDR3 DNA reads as TGTGCCAGCAGCTTAGGACTAGCGGGAGGGGAAGAGCAGTACTTC. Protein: CASSLGLAGGEEQYF.